The entry that follows covers one T cell receptor beta chain sequence. What it recognizes is unknown. The table came from immunoSEQ multiplex PCR; TCRdb's copy has only in-frame clones and leaves some out. Of some 2.1 million clones listed, roughly 94% were seen once; the top ten hold about 0.13%. The germline CDR1 and CDR2 sequences are MNHNY and SVGAGI (reference sequence). Trimming took 6 bases from V and 6 from J, leaving 14 bases between them. There are 14 residues in the CDR3. The data stem from a study of shared clonotypes between healthy human individuals. Study-level information: For every donor, three CD4 naive, three CD4 memory, two CD8 naive and one CD8 memory plates were used. The study, taken as a whole, reports: The study found lower generation probabilities in non-shared clonotypes than in those shared by all four donors.

This chain links TRBV6-6 with TRBJ2-2; tentatively, D is TRBD2 (6 bases). Sequenced: naive CD4+ T cells sorted from blood. Subset in this sample: CD45RA+ positively selected. This clonotype was obtained from a man between 18 and 35 years old in good health. CDR3 amino acids: CASSSLSGPGELFF. The DNA for the CDR3 is TGTGCCAGCAGCTCCCTTAGCGGTCCCGGGGAGCTGTTTTTT.